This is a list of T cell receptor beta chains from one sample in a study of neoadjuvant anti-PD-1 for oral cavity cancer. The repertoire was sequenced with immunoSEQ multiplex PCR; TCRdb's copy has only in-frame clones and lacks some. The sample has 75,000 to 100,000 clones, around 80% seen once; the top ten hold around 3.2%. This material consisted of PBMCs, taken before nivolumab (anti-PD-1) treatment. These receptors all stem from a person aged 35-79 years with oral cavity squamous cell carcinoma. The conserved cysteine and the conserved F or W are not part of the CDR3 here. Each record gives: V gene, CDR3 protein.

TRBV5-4,ASSSRARTNTEAF
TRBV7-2,ASRAGGNTEAF
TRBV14,ASSPFLGQESYEQY
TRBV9,ASNAQNTGELF
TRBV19,ASSFGVGGNQPQH
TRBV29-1,SVGQGDQPQH
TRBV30,AWKSLGINGYT
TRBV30,AWSVDSSGNTIY
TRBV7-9,ASSSRELGYT
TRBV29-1,SARQDLMNTEAF
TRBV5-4,ASSSPGTSRLEQY
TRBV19,ASSTYTNTEAF
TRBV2,ASSGNRDRGPYNEQF
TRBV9,ASSISGTVNTGELF
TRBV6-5,ASSSGLAGGSNEQF
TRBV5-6,ASSFFGAGTEAF
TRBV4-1,ASSQEPWQETQY
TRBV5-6,ASKTGGPGTDTQY
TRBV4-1,ASSQGASGSYEQY
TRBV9,ASSVGQGGNYEQY
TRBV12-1,ASSFIAGDPQGKTQY
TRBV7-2,ASSSGSAWGETQY
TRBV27,ASTGTGGEKLF
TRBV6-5,ASSSSEGATEAF
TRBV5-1,ASSSMTSSYEQY
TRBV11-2,ASSLDAGRTDTQY
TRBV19,ASSSGRSYEQY
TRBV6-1,ASSAQYGEQY
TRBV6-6,ASRKLQAF
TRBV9,ASTPGREGTHEQY
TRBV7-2,ASSLAVTVLNTEAF
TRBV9,ASSVGPGPNTEAF
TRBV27,ASSKRAGDFQETQY
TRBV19,ASAWGSPDLNQPQH
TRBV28,ASSRGNEKLF
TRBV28,ASRGAAGVTYEQY
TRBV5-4,ASSFGGQVTDTQY
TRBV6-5,ASSLATRRAGELF
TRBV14,ASSQKPGQDYNEQF
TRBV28,ASSPEREKDEQY
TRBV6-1,ATSFGTNEKLF
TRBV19,ASSITGWNYEQY
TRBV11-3,ASSLGTSGSYEQF
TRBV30,AWSVNGGASEKLF
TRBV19,ASSMIGAPRDEQY
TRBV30,AWIGGYNYGYT
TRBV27,ASGKYTDGEKLF
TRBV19,ASRGTGKASGNTIY
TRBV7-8,ASSYLTSGITGELF
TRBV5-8,ASSLVQGGGSEKLF
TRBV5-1,ASSIGSTDTQY
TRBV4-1,ASSQVNLVDYNEQF
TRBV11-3,ASSLGGREGDTQY
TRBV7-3,ASSLGAGDGETQY
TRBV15,ATSGSWGYTEAF
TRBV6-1,ASSPTGGTYNEQF
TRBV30,AWSEGGRNQETQY
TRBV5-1,ASSLGQGPYNEQF
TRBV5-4,ASSLDVGSTEAF